This T cell receptor (beta chain) appears in the sequencing data of a study of blood T cell repertoires in COVID-19. The repertoire was sequenced with immunoSEQ multiplex PCR; TCRdb's copy has only in-frame clones and lacks some. The sample records about 220,000 clones, around 88% being singletons. The germline CDR1 and CDR2 sequences are SGHRS and YFSETQ. The CDR3 sequence is 14 residues long. V gave up 0 bases and J gave up 8 bases; unmatched junction bases: 5. The specimen sequenced was PBMCs or T cells enriched from blood (not recorded which). The chain joins TRBV5-1 to TRBJ2-1; 7 nucleotides agree with TRBD2. This TCR was recovered from a woman between 40 and 50 years old with acute COVID-19. CDR3 bases: TGCGCCAGCAGCTTGGTACGGCGGGAGCATGAGCAGTTCTTC. Amino acids: CASSLVRREHEQFF.